The 20 T cell receptor beta chains reported below all come from one sample, sequenced in a study of T-cell reconstitution after alpha-beta-depleted transplantation in children. Unique molecular identifiers were incorporated into the prepared TCRbeta library. TCRdb reprocessed the PCR reads with MiXCR, giving one entry per CDR3 protein. The table lists about 610,000 distinct CDR3 sequences, 10% to 13% of them singletons. Sample: PBMCs from the stem cell graft donor, taken from the stem cell graft. These receptors were collected from a human donor who donated a stem cell graft to a child with acute myeloid leukemia.

The rearrangement links TRBV12-3 or TRBV12-4 to TRBJ2-3; TRBD2 is a possible D gene (5 bases). The CDR3 is made up of 12 amino acids. The germline V and J ends were trimmed by 6 bases and 6 bases, with 10 bases remaining between them. DNA of the CDR3: TGTGCCAGCAGACTAGGGTCGGATACGCAGTATTTT. Amino acid sequence: CASRLGSDTQYF.

This chain joins TRBV9 and TRBJ1-1; TRBD1 agrees at 10 bases. Trimming removed 0 bases from V and 2 bases from J; junction bases left unmatched: 13. Germline assignment: CDR1 SGDLS and CDR2 YYNGEE. There are 19 residues in the CDR3. The CDR3: CASSVEGEPGQGRNTEAFF. CDR3 nucleotides: TGTGCCAGCAGCGTAGAGGGGGAACCGGGACAGGGGAGAAACACTGAAGCTTTCTTT.

This clonotype has just a few counts. V is TRBV12-3 or TRBV12-4 and J is TRBJ2-5, with TRBD2 matching over 8 bases. The CDR3 runs 14 residues. The V segment lost 6 bases and the J segment 2 bases; nucleotides outside the gene matches: 5. CDR3 protein: CASSKTSAQETQYF. The CDR3 coding sequence is TGTGCCAGCAGCAAGACTAGCGCACAAGAGACCCAGTACTTC.

This clonotype was observed many times. The V and J genes are TRBV29-1 and TRBJ1-2; TRBD1 is a possible D gene (5 bases). The CDR3 contains 13 residues. The V gene's germline CDR1 is SQVTM and CDR2 ANQGSEA. V lost 1 base to trimming and J lost 6 bases, with 12 bases between them. The CDR3 protein is CSVEGRDGHGYTF. In DNA, the CDR3 is TGCAGCGTTGAAGGCAGGGATGGGCATGGCTACACCTTC.

This clonotype showed up many times. Mismatch with germline at one junction end may stem from a read error. The chain combines TRBV5-1 with TRBJ2-7; the match to TRBD2 covers 9 bases. From germline, CDR1 is SGHRS and CDR2 YFSETQ. The CDR3 spans 12 residues. The CDR3 sequence: CASSIAGALLSF. The CDR3 coding sequence is TGCGCCAGCAGTATAGCGGGAGCCCTACTAAGCTTC.

The sample holds many counts of this clonotype. This chain joins TRBV10-3 and TRBJ2-5; TRBD2 aligns across 7 bases. The germline V gene has CDR1 ENHRY and CDR2 SYGVKD. The CDR3 has 14 amino acids. The V segment lost 5 bases and the J segment 3 bases; nucleotides outside the gene matches: 6. The CDR3 nucleotides read TGTGCCATCAGTTCTAGCGGTACCAAAGAGACCCAGTACTTC. It is translated as CAISSSGTKETQYF.

This chain links TRBV30 with TRBJ2-1; weak D call: TRBD2 (6 bases). The CDR3 spans 10 residues. CDR1 is GTSNPN and CDR2 is SVGIG in the germline V gene (reference sequence). Trimming removed 5 bases from V and 14 bases from J, with 13 bases in between. This chain's CDR3 is CAWGTVEKFF. The CDR3 coding sequence is TGTGCCTGGGGGACTGTAGAGAAGTTCTTC.

This clonotype has ten or more counts. This chain links TRBV29-1 with TRBJ2-7, with D tentatively TRBD1 or TRBD2 (6 bases each). This CDR3 has 11 amino acids. Germline values: CDR1 SQVTM, CDR2 ANQGSEA. Trimming shortened V by 7 bases and J by 1 base, and 8 bases separated the two germline ends. CDR3 bases: TGCAGCGGGGGGGCTTCCTACGAGCAGTACTTC. It translates to CSGGASYEQYF.

The table lists this clonotype with a few counts. The chain has TRBV12-5 and TRBJ1-5, with D possibly TRBD1 on 6 matching bases. CDR1 is LGHNT, CDR2 FRNRAP, per germline. The germline V and J ends were trimmed by 5 bases and 0 bases, with 26 bases remaining between them. CDR3 length: 20 residues. This chain's CDR3 is CASGRPRGGGYYDSNQPQHF. Here the CDR3 DNA reads TGTGCTAGTGGTCGTCCCAGGGGTGGTGGATACTATGATAGCAATCAGCCCCAGCATTTT.

This clonotype occurred many times. J is TRBJ2-2 and V is TRBV7-9, with D possibly matching TRBD1 (6 bases). The germline V gene has CDR1 SEHNR and CDR2 FQNEAQ (reference sequence). This CDR3 region has 14 residues. Trimming removed 0 bases from V and 7 bases from J, with 9 bases in between. The chain's CDR3 is CASSLAQGGGELFF. The CDR3 DNA is TGTGCCAGCAGCTTAGCCCAAGGGGGCGGGGAGCTGTTTTTT.

This clonotype occurred many times. The V gene is TRBV12-3 or TRBV12-4, the J gene TRBJ1-6; D perhaps matches TRBD1 (6 bases). The CDR3 runs 14 residues. Trimming shortened V by 8 bases and J by 9 bases, and 17 bases separated the two germline ends. The CDR3 sequence: CASGQFGGGSPLHF. As DNA, the CDR3 is TGTGCCAGCGGTCAGTTCGGGGGCGGTTCACCCCTCCACTTT.

This clonotype has a count of ten or more. The rearrangement uses TRBV7-9 and TRBJ2-3; D is ambiguous. Germline lookup yields CDR1 SEHNR and CDR2 FQNEAQ (reference sequence). This CDR3 contains 16 residues. The V end was cut by 5 bases, the J end by 6 bases, with 21 bases between. The CDR3 reads CASSGRGKPDLDTQYF. The CDR3 region has the DNA TGTGCCAGCAGCGGACGTGGAAAGCCAGATTTGGATACGCAGTATTTT.

This chain joins TRBV7-2 and TRBJ2-5; 9 bases line up with TRBD2. The germline V gene encodes CDR1 SGHTA and CDR2 FQGNSA. The CDR3 contains 15 residues. The V and J ends lost 1 base and 4 bases, in that order; junction bases with no gene match: 4. Written as DNA, the CDR3 is TGTGCCAGCAGCTTAGTTAGGACTAGCGCAGAGACCCAGTACTTC. Encoded protein: CASSLVRTSAETQYF.

This clonotype was counted a few times. The CDR3 loop reads CASSLRASGRTTDTQYF. The CDR3, as DNA: TGTGCCAGCAGTTTAAGGGCTAGCGGGAGGACCACAGATACGCAGTATTTT. V usage is TRBV12-3 or TRBV12-4 and J usage is TRBJ2-3; the match to TRBD2 covers 11 bases. The CDR3 covers 17 residues. V shed 2 bases, J shed 2 bases, and the junction held 6 bases outside the gene matches.

At least ten counts were recorded for this clonotype. This chain links TRBV12-3 or TRBV12-4 with TRBJ2-7; TRBD2 agrees at 11 bases. Losses at the gene ends were 6 bases for V and 3 bases for J; bases not matched to a gene: 7. The CDR3 length is 15 residues. For the CDR3, the DNA is TGTGCCAGCAGCAAGACTAGCGGGGTAAACTACGAGCAGTACTTC. Translation gives CASSKTSGVNYEQYF.

The chain uses TRBV4-2 and TRBJ2-1, with D unresolved. The germline gives CDR1 LGHNA, CDR2 YNFKEQ. CDR3 length equals 13 residues. V was cut by 1 base and J by 10 bases, with 11 bases left in between. CDR3: CASSQGGYREQFF. As DNA, the CDR3 is TGTGCCAGCAGCCAAGGTGGGTACAGAGAGCAGTTCTTC.

This clonotype has ten or more counts. The V call is TRBV25-1, the J call TRBJ1-3; D not certain. Trimming took 1 base from V and 0 from J, leaving 10 bases between them. In germline, CDR1 is MGHDK, CDR2 SYGVNS. This CDR3 contains 16 residues. The CDR3 sequence: CASSESGGFSGNTIYF. CDR3 DNA sequence: TGTGCCAGCAGTGAATCGGGAGGCTTCTCTGGAAACACCATATATTTT. Based on the CDR3 plus reference TRBV25-1 and TRBJ1-3, the full variable domain is EADIYQTPRYLVIGTGKKITLECSQTMGHDKMYWYQQDPGMELHLIHYSYGVNSTEKGDLSSESTVSRIRTEHFPLTLESARPSHTSQYLCASSESGGFSGNTIYFGEGSWLTVV.

This clonotype came up a few times. This chain links TRBV5-1 with TRBJ1-2; 9 nucleotides match TRBD1. The germline V gene has CDR1 SGHRS and CDR2 YFSETQ. CDR3 length: 16 amino acids. The junction had 9 bases not matched to a gene; V was cut back by 2 bases and J by 4 bases. The CDR3 reads CASSLQGASSSYGYTF. The CDR3 DNA reads TGCGCCAGCAGCTTACAGGGGGCTTCGAGTTCCTATGGCTACACCTTC.

This clonotype was recorded many times. This sequence joins TRBV29-1 and TRBJ2-2; D may be TRBD1 (6 bases). The germline CDR1 and CDR2 sequences are SQVTM and ANQGSEA. This CDR3 region has 15 residues. Trimming removed 5 bases from V and 4 bases from J, with 17 bases in between. The CDR3 bases are TGCAGCGTTATGGCTCGCAGGGGTAGCACCGGGGAGCTGTTTTTT. Amino acid sequence: CSVMARRGSTGELFF.

This chain connects TRBV4-2 to TRBJ2-2, with D uncertain. The germline gives CDR1 LGHNA, CDR2 YNFKEQ. The CDR3 runs 16 residues. V was trimmed by 0 bases and J by 0 bases, leaving 8 bases between them. The CDR3 sequence is CASSQEPAANTGELFF. The CDR3 DNA reads TGTGCCAGCAGCCAAGAGCCTGCAGCGAACACCGGGGAGCTGTTTTTT.